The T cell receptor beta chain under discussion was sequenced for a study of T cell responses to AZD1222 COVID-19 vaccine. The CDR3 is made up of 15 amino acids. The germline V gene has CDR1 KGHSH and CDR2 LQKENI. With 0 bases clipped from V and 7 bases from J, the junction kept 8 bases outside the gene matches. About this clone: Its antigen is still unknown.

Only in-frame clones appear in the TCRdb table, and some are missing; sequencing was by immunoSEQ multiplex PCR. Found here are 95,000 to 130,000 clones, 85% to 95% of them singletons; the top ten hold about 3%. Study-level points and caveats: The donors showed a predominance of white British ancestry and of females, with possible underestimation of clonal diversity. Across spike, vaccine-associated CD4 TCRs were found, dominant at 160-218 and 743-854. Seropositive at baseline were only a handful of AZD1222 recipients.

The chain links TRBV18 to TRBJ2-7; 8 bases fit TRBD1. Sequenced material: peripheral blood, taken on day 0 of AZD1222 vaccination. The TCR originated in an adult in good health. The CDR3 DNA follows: TGTGCCAGCTCACCACCCGGACAGGGAGTTGGGGAGCAGTACTTC. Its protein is CASSPPGQGVGEQYF.